The 18 T cell receptor beta chains reported below all come from one sample, sequenced in a study of beta chain features in type 1 diabetes. Overall study findings and caveats: Moderately but significantly shorter TCRB CDR3s were found in Type 1 diabetes patients in all four CD4+ subsets.

Sequenced material consisted of expressed TCRB transcripts (all of the isolated RNA was reverse transcribed). The assay was immunoSEQ multiplex PCR, and TCRdb's table has in-frame clones only and misses some. The table includes 200,000 to 250,000 clones, about 15% detected once. Which antigens these TCRs recognize remains unknown. The sequencing input was naive CD4+ T cells from blood. These receptors were taken from a man aged 25 to 40 with type 1 diabetes.

This clone was seen only a few times. This chain uses TRBV5-1 with TRBJ2-5; no definite D call. Between the trimmed V and J ends, which lost 2 bases and 2 bases, there was a span of 7 bases. This CDR3 comprises 13 residues. Germline values: CDR1 SGHRS, CDR2 YFSETQ. The CDR3 spells CASSFEVQETQYF. CDR3 bases: TGCGCCAGCAGCTTCGAGGTTCAAGAGACCCAGTACTTC.

This chain joins TRBV7-9 and TRBJ2-1; 12 bases are a match to TRBD1. The germline V gene has CDR1 SEHNR and CDR2 FQNEAQ (reference sequence). Trimming removed 5 bases from V and 6 bases from J; junction bases left unmatched: 11. This CDR3 spans 17 amino acids. The CDR3 here is CASSPTGTGGVLNEQFF. The CDR3 DNA sequence: TGTGCCAGCAGCCCCACCGGGACAGGGGGCGTACTCAATGAGCAGTTCTTC.

The V gene is TRBV2, the J gene TRBJ2-3, with TRBD2 matching over 8 bases. Looked up from germline, CDR1 is SNHLY and CDR2 is FYNNEI. There are 14 residues in the CDR3. The trim removed 8 bases at V and 2 bases at J, leaving 6 bases unmatched. The CDR3 sequence is CASVAGGPTDTQYF. The DNA of the CDR3 is TGTGCCAGCGTTGCGGGGGGTCCCACAGATACGCAGTATTTT.

Points on this clone: Distinct nucleotide sequences in the sample also encode this CDR3. The V and J genes are TRBV4-1 and TRBJ2-5, with a weak D call TRBD1 (7 bases). This CDR3 is built from 13 residues. The germline gives CDR1 MGHRA, CDR2 YSYEKL. Trimming shortened V by 4 bases and J by 5 bases, and 11 bases separated the two germline ends. CDR3: CASSRPGGETQYF. As DNA, the CDR3 is TGCGCCAGCAGCCGACCAGGGGGGGAGACCCAGTACTTC.

The gene calls are TRBV5-1 and TRBJ1-1; possible D gene TRBD1, 5 bases. The V gene's germline CDR1 is SGHRS and CDR2 YFSETQ. Trimming removed 0 bases at V and 0 bases at J, with 6 bases between. The CDR3 consists of 14 residues. The CDR3 here is CASSLGQMNTEAFF. The CDR3 coding sequence is TGCGCCAGCAGCTTGGGACAGATGAACACTGAAGCTTTCTTT.

The genes are TRBV5-6 and TRBJ2-7; D is perhaps TRBD2 (6 bases). The germline V and J ends were trimmed by 0 bases and 5 bases, with 6 bases remaining between them. The CDR3 is 12 residues long. Per the germline V gene, CDR1 is SGHDT and CDR2 is YYEEEE. In DNA, the CDR3 is TGTGCCAGCAGCTTGGGCGGGGACGAGCAGTACTTC. This gives the protein CASSLGGDEQYF.

This clone has only a few counts. The gene calls are TRBV2 and TRBJ2-1; D is perhaps TRBD1 (7 bases). V was trimmed by 6 bases and J by 6 bases, leaving 21 bases between them. This CDR3 has 16 amino acids. Germline assignment: CDR1 SNHLY and CDR2 FYNNEI. DNA of the CDR3: TGTGCCAGCAGGGAACTCGGAGGGGGCGCCTTCAATGAGCAGTTCTTC. Amino acids: CASRELGGGAFNEQFF.

V gene TRBV5-6 combines with J gene TRBJ2-1; 9 bases map to TRBD1. After removal of 2 bases from V and 9 bases from J, the junction contained 9 bases not matched to a gene. Germline-derived CDR1 and CDR2 are SGHDT and YYEEEE. This CDR3 is 15 amino acids long. This chain's CDR3 is CASSFGSGQGGEQFF. DNA of the CDR3: TGTGCCAGCAGCTTTGGTTCGGGACAGGGCGGTGAGCAGTTCTTC.

The chain couples TRBV5-4 to TRBJ2-6; D might be TRBD2 (5 bases). The CDR3 contains 15 residues. The germline V gene encodes CDR1 SGHNT and CDR2 YYREEE (reference sequence). V dropped 4 bases and J dropped 0 bases, with 8 bases sitting between them. The CDR3 bases are TGTGCCAGCAGCCCTACTAGCTCTGGGGCCAACGTCCTGACTTTC. This sequence encodes CASSPTSSGANVLTF.

The table lists this clone with a few counts. The chain couples TRBV2 to TRBJ2-7; perhaps TRBD1 as D (6 bases). Germline V gene lookup returns CDR1 SNHLY and CDR2 FYNNEI. The CDR3 is made up of 14 amino acids. V lost 8 bases and J lost 0, with 14 bases in between. CDR3 sequence reads: CASRYREISYEQYF. The CDR3 DNA follows: TGTGCCAGCCGATACAGGGAGATCTCCTACGAGCAGTACTTC. The full variable domain, completed using reference TRBV2 and TRBJ2-7, is EPEVTQTPSHQVTQMGQEVILRCVPISNHLYFYWYRQILGQKVEFLVSFYNNEISEKSEIFDDQFSVERPDGSNFTLKIRSTKLEDSAMYFCASRYREISYEQYFGPGTRLTVT.

This clone was detected only a few times. This chain links TRBV19 with TRBJ1-2; D is unresolved. V lost 5 bases to trimming and J lost 8 bases, with 18 bases between them. Germline assignment: CDR1 LNHDA and CDR2 SQIVND (reference sequence). The CDR3 consists of 14 residues. The DNA for the CDR3 is TGTGCCAGTAGTCCGTCGGACGGGGAAAAGGGCTACACCTTC. It specifies CASSPSDGEKGYTF.

The CDR3 region has the DNA TGTGCCAGCAGCCCGCGGGGGCGTACTGAAGCTTTCTTT. This encodes CASSPRGRTEAFF. The gene calls are TRBV5-4 and TRBJ1-1, with D possibly TRBD1 on 6 matching bases. Germline V lookup: CDR1 SGHNT, CDR2 YYREEE (reference sequence). The CDR3 runs 13 residues. V lost 4 bases to trimming and J lost 5 bases, with 12 bases between them.

The rearrangement joins TRBV7-6 to TRBJ1-5, with TRBD1 as a possible D gene (5 bases). The CDR3 contains 14 residues. CDR1 is SGHVS and CDR2 is FNYEAQ in the germline V gene. V lost 5 bases and J lost 4, with 12 bases in between. The CDR3 region is CASSLEEGNQPQHF. In nucleotides, the CDR3 is TGTGCCAGCAGCCTAGAGGAGGGGAATCAGCCCCAGCATTTT. Full variable domain (missing parts from reference TRBV7-6 and TRBJ1-5): GAGVSQSPRYKVTKRGQDVALRCDPISGHVSLYWYRQALGQGPEFLTYFNYEAQQDKSGLPNDRFSAERPEGSISTLTIQRTEQRDSAMYRCASSLEEGNQPQHFGDGTRLSIL.

The sample holds a few counts of this clone. The chain carries TRBV5-4 and TRBJ2-7, with 10 bases identical to TRBD2. The CDR3 has 15 amino acids. The germline gives CDR1 SGHNT, CDR2 YYREEE (reference sequence). V gave up 1 base and J gave up 6 bases; unmatched junction bases: 7. The DNA for the CDR3 is TGTGCCAGCAGCTTGAGCAGCGGGAGGGCCTTCGAGCAGTACTTC. It codes for CASSLSSGRAFEQYF.

V and J are TRBV6-5 and TRBJ2-1; 9 nucleotides align to TRBD2. V was pared by 2 bases and J by 8 bases, with 7 bases of the junction left unmatched. This CDR3 spans 15 amino acids. Looked up from germline, CDR1 is MNHEY and CDR2 is SVGAGI. CDR3 sequence reads: CASSYRGLAGDEQFF. The DNA of the CDR3 is TGTGCCAGCAGTTACCGGGGACTAGCTGGCGATGAGCAGTTCTTC.

Concerning this clone itself: The sample contains more than one DNA sequence encoding this CDR3. This chain uses TRBV6-5 with TRBJ1-1, with 8 bases identical to TRBD1. Germline assignment: CDR1 MNHEY and CDR2 SVGAGI. V lost 6 bases, J lost 4 bases, and 4 bases stayed unmatched. This CDR3 contains 13 residues. CDR3 DNA: TGTGCCAGCAGCCGGACAGGGTCCACTGAAGCTTTCTTT. Translation gives CASSRTGSTEAFF.

The sample holds a few counts of this clone. The chain employs TRBV6-5 and TRBJ1-2; D gene uncertain. The CDR3 totals 12 residues. V was clipped by 4 bases and J by 4 bases, with 7 bases between them. Germline CDR1 MNHEY, CDR2 SVGAGI. In nucleotides, the CDR3 is TGTGCCAGCAGTTCACGGTTCTATGGCTACACCTTC. Amino acid sequence: CASSSRFYGYTF.

The chain links TRBV10-2 to TRBJ2-5; 8 nucleotides match TRBD1. The CDR3 is 13 residues long. Germline values: CDR1 WSHSY, CDR2 SAAADI. V trimming: 9 bases; J trimming: 1 base; junction bases outside the gene matches: 4. CDR3 sequence reads: CASTGQGQETQYF. The CDR3 coding sequence is TGCGCCAGTACCGGACAGGGCCAAGAGACCCAGTACTTC.